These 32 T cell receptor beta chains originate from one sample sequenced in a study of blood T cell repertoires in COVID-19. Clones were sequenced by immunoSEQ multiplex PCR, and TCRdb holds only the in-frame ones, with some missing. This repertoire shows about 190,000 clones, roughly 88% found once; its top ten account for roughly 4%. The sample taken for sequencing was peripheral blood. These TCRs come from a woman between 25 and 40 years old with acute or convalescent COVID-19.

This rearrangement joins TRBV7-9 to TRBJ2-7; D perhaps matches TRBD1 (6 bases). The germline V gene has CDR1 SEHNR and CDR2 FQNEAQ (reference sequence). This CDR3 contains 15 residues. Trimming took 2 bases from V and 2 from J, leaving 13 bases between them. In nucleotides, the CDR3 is TGTGCCAGCAGCTTATTCCGGGACACGGCCTACGAGCAGTACTTC. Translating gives CASSLFRDTAYEQYF.

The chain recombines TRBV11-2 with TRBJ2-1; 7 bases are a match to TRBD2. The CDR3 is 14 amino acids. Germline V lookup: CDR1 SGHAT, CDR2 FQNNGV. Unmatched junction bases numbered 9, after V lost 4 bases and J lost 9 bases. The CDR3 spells CASSSPRAGVEQFF. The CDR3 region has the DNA TGTGCCAGCAGCTCCCCCCGGGCGGGAGTTGAGCAGTTCTTC. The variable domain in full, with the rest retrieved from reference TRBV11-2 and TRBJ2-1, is EAGVAQSPRYKIIEKRQSVAFWCNPISGHATLYWYQQILGQGPKLLIQFQNNGVVDDSQLPKDRFSAERLKGVDSTLKIQPAKLEDSAVYLCASSSPRAGVEQFFGPGTRLTVL.

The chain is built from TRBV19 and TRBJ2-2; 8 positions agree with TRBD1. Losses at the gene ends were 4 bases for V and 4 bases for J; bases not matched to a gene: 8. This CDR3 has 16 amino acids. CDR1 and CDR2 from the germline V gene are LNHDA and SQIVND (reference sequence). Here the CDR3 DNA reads TGTGCCAGTAGTAGGGGACAGGCGGGATCCACCGGGGAGCTGTTTTTT. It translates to CASSRGQAGSTGELFF.

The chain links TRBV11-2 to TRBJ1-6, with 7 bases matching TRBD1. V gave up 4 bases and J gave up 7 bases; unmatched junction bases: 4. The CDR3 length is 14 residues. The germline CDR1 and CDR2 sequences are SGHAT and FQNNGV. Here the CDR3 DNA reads TGTGCCAGCAGCTGGGACAGTACAAATTCACCCCTCCACTTT. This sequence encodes CASSWDSTNSPLHF.

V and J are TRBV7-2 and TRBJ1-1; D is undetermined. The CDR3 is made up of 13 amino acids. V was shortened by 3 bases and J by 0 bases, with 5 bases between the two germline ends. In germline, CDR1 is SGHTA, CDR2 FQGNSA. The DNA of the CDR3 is TGTGCCAGCAGCTTTACACTGAACACTGAAGCTTTCTTT. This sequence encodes CASSFTLNTEAFF.

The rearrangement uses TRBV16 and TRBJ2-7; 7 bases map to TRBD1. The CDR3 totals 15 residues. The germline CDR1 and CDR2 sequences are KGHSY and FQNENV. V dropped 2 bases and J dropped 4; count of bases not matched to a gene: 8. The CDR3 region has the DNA TGTGCCAGCAGCCAAACGACAGGGTTGGGATACGAGCAGTACTTC. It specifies CASSQTTGLGYEQYF.

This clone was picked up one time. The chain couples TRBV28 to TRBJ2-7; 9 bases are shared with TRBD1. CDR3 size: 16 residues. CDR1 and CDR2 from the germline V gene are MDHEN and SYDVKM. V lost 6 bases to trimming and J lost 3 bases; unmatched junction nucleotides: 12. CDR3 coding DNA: TGTGCCAGCAGCCCCTCGTCGGGGACAGGGATCTACGAGCAGTACTTC. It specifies CASSPSSGTGIYEQYF.

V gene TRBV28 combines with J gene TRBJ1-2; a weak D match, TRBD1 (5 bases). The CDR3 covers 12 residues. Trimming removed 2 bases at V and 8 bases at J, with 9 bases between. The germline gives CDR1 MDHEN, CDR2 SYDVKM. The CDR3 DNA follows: TGTGCCAGCAGTTTAATCGGGGGAGGCTACACCTTC. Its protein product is CASSLIGGGYTF.

The CDR3 nucleotides are TGTGCCAGCAGTTACTCCGGGGACAGGGGCGAGCAGTACTTC. Its protein is CASSYSGDRGEQYF. This chain joins TRBV6-6 and TRBJ2-7, with TRBD1 identical over 10 bases. Trimming cost V 0 bases and J 6 bases; bases outside gene matches: 2. The CDR3 spans 14 residues. Germline-derived CDR1 and CDR2 are MNHNY and SVGAGI (reference sequence).

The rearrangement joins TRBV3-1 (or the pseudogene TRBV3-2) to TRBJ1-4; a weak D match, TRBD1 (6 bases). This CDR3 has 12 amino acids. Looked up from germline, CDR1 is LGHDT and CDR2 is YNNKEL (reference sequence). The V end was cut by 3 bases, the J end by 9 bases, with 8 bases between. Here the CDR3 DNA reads TGTGCCAGCAGCCAGGGGGCGAAAAAACTGTTTTTT. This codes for CASSQGAKKLFF.

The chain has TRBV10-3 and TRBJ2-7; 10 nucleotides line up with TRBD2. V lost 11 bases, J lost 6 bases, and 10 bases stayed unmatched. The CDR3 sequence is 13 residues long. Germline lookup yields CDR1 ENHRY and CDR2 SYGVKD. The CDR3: CAESSGSSSEQYF. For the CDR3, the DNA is TGTGCCGAATCTAGCGGGAGTTCTTCCGAGCAGTACTTC.

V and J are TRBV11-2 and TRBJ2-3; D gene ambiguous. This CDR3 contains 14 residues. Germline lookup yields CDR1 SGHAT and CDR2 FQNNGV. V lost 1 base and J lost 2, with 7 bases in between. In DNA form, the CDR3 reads TGTGCCAGCAGCTTAGCCCTATACACAGATACGCAGTATTTT. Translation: CASSLALYTDTQYF. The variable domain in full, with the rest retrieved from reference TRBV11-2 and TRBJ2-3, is EAGVAQSPRYKIIEKRQSVAFWCNPISGHATLYWYQQILGQGPKLLIQFQNNGVVDDSQLPKDRFSAERLKGVDSTLKIQPAKLEDSAVYLCASSLALYTDTQYFGPGTRLTVL.

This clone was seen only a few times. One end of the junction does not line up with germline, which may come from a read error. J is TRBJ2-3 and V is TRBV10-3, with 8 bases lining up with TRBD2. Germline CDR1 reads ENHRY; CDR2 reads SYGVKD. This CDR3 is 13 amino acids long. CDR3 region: CAVSGSGTDTQYF. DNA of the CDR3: TGTGCCGTCAGCGGGAGTGGCACAGATACGCAGTATTTT.

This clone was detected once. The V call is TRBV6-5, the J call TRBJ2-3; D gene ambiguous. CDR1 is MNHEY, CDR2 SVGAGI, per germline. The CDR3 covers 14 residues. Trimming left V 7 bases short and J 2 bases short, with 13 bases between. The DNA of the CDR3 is TGTGCCAGCAACGAGGCCTCCCCCACAGATACGCAGTATTTT. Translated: CASNEASPTDTQYF.

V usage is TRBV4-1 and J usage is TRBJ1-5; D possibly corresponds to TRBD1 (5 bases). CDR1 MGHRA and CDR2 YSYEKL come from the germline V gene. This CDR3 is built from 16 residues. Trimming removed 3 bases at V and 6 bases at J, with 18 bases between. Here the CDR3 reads CASSQALGATGQPQHF. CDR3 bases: TGCGCCAGCAGCCAGGCCCTAGGGGCAACCGGTCAGCCCCAGCATTTT.

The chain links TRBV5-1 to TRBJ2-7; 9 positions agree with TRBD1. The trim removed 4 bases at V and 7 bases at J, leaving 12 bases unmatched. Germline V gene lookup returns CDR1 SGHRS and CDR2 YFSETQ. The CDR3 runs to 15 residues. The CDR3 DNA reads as TGCGCCAGCAGCCCAGAACCGGGACAGGGACGAGAGCAGTACTTC. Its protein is CASSPEPGQGREQYF. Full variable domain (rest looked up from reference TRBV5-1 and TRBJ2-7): KAGVTQTPRYLIKTRGQQVTLSCSPISGHRSVSWYQQTPGQGLQFLFEYFSETQRNKGNFPGRFSGRQFSNSRSEMNVSTLELGDSALYLCASSPEPGQGREQYFGPGTRLTVT.

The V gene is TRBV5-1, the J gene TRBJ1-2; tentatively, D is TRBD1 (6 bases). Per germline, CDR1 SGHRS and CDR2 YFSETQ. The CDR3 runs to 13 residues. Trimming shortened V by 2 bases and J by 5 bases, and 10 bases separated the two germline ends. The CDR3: CASSFGTLYGYTF. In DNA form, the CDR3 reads TGCGCCAGCAGCTTCGGGACATTGTATGGCTACACCTTC.

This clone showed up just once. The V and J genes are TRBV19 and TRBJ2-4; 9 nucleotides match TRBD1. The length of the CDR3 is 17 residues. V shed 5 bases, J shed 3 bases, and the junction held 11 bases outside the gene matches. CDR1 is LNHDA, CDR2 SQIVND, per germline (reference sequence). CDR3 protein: CASSLLRDRVVKNIQYF. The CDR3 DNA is TGTGCCAGTAGTCTTCTACGGGACAGGGTGGTCAAAAACATTCAGTACTTC.

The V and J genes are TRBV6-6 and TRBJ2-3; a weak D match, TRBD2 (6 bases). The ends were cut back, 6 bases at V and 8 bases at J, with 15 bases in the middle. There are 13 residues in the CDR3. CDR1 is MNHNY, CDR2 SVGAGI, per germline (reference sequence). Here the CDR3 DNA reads TGTGCCAGCAGGAGACTAGTATCCGGTACGCAGTATTTT. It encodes CASRRLVSGTQYF.

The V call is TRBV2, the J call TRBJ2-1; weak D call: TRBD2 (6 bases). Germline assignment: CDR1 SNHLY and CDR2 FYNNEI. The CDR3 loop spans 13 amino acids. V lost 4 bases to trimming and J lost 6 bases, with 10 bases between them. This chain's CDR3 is CASSGPGGNEQFF. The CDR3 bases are TGTGCCAGCAGTGGGCCCGGGGGCAATGAGCAGTTCTTC.

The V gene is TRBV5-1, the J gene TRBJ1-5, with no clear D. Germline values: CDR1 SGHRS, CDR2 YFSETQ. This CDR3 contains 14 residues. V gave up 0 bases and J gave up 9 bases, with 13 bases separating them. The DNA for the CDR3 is TGCGCCAGCAGCTTGGGTTTAGAGGGCACGCCCCAGCATTTT. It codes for CASSLGLEGTPQHF.

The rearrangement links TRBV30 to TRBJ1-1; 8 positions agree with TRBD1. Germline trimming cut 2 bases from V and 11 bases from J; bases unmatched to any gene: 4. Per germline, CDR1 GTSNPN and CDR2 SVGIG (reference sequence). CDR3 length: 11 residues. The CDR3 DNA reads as TGTGCCTGGAGTAGGACAGGGATCGCTTTCTTT. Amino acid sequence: CAWSRTGIAFF. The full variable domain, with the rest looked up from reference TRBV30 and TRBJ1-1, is SQTIHQWPATLVQPVGSPLSLECTVEGTSNPNLYWYRQAAGRGLQLLFYSVGIGQISSEVPQNLSASRPQDRQFILSSKKLLLSDSGFYLCAWSRTGIAFFGQGTRLTVV.

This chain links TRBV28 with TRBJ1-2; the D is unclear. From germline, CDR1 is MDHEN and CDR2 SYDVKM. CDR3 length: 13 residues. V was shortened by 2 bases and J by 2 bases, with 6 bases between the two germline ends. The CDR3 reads CASSLTWNYGYTF. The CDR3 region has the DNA TGTGCCAGCAGTTTAACATGGAACTATGGCTACACCTTC.

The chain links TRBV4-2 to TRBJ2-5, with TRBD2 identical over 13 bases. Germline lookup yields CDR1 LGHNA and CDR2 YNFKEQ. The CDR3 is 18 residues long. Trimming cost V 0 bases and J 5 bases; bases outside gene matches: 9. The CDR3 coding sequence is TGTGCCAGCAGCCAAGAGGGCCCGGGACTAGCGGGATTTGAGACCCAGTACTTC. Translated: CASSQEGPGLAGFETQYF.

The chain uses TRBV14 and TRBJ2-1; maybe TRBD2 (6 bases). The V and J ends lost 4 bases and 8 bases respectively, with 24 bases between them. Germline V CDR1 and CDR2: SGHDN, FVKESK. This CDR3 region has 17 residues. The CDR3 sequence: CASSPDPGLGGIDEQFF. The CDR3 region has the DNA TGTGCCAGCAGCCCGGACCCGGGTCTCGGGGGAATAGATGAGCAGTTCTTC.

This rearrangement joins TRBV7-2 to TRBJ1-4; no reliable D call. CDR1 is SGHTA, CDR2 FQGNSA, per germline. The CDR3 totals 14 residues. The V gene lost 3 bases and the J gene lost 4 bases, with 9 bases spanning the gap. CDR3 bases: TGTGCCAGCAGCTTGGACTGGGGTAATGAAAAACTGTTTTTT. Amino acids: CASSLDWGNEKLFF.

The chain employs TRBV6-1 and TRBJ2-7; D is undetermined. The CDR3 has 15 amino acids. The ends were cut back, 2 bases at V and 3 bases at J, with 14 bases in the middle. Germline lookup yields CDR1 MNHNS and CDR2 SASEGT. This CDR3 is CASSEILLSSYEQYF. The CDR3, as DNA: TGTGCCAGCAGTGAAATATTGCTCTCTAGCTACGAGCAGTACTTC.

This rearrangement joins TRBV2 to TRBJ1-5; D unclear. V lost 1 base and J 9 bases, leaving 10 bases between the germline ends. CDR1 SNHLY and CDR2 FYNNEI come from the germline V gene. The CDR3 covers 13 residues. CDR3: CASSEGGGTPQHF. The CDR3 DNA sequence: TGTGCCAGCAGTGAAGGGGGAGGTACGCCCCAGCATTTT.

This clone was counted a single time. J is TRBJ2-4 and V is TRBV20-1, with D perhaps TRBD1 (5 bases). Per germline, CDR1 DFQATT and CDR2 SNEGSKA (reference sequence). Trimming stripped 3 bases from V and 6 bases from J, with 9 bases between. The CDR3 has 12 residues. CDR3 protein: CSASFQGNIQYF. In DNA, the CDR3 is TGCAGTGCTAGTTTTCAGGGAAACATTCAGTACTTC.

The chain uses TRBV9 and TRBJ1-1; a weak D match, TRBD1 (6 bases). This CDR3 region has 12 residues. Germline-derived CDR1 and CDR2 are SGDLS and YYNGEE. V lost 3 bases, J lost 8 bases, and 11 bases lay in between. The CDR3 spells CASSAQGQEAFF. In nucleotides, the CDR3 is TGTGCCAGCAGCGCGCAGGGGCAGGAAGCTTTCTTT.

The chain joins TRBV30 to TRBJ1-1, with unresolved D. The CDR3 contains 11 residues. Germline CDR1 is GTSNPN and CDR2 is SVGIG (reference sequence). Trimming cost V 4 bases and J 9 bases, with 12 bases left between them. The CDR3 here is CAWTRGEKAFF. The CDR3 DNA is TGTGCCTGGACTCGAGGAGAAAAAGCTTTCTTT.

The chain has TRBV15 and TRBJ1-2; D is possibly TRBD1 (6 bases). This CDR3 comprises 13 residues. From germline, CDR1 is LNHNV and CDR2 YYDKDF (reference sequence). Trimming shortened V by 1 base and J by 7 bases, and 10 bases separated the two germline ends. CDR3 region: CATSRAGGAGYTF. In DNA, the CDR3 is TGTGCCACCAGCAGAGCGGGGGGCGCTGGCTACACCTTC. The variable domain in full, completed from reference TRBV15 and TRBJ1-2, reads DAMVIQNPRYQVTQFGKPVTLSCSQTLNHNVMYWYQQKSSQAPKLLFHYYDKDFNNEADTPDNFQSRRPNTSFCFLDIRSPGLGDTAMYLCATSRAGGAGYTFGSGTRLTVV.